This note documents a single T cell receptor (beta chain) sequence. Its antigen is unidentified. Per germline, CDR1 SGHRS and CDR2 YFSETQ. Trimming stripped 4 bases from V and 1 base from J, with 11 bases between. The CDR3 sequence is 15 residues long. TCRdb ran MiXCR on the 5' RACE reads and lists one entry per CDR3 protein. The sample has some 45,000 distinct CDR3 sequences; 25% to 30% are singletons. The study's findings and limits: Tumor memory CD4+ T cell TCR gene usage clustered with blood and lymph node memory CD4+ cells and lymph node naive CD4+ cells.

V gene TRBV5-1 combines with J gene TRBJ2-2; no definite D call. The receptor's source is a female donor with breast cancer. Source material: naive CD4+ T cells sorted from blood. Noted subset: naive CD4+ T cells, CD4+CD45RA+CD25-. The CDR3, as DNA: TGCGCCAGCAGCCGATTACAGATGAACACCGGGGAGCTGTTTTTT. This encodes CASSRLQMNTGELFF.